This T cell receptor (beta chain) was identified in a study of cytomegalovirus exposure and HLA in healthy donors. Germline V CDR1 and CDR2: MNHEY, SVGAGI. The ends were cut back, 8 bases at V and 2 bases at J, with 12 bases in the middle. This CDR3 region has 13 residues. Use of 60 Vbeta and 13 Jbeta primers characterized the PCR. Measured with immunoSEQ multiplex PCR; TCRdb has only the in-frame clones, and not every one. The table records roughly 180,000 clones, just under 80% of them present only once. This chain connects TRBV6-5 to TRBJ1-2; tentatively, D is TRBD1 (6 bases). This sequence was found in a woman under 40 in good health and CMV-seropositive. Sequencing was done on a sample of PBMCs. The CDR3 protein is CASGQGFNYGYTF. The CDR3 DNA follows: TGTGCCAGCGGGCAGGGGTTCAACTATGGCTACACCTTC.